This TCR beta chain was captured in a study of early T cells in non-severe SARS-CoV-2 infection. TCRdb analysed the 5' RACE reads with MiXCR anew, one entry per CDR3 protein. Of about 83,000 distinct CDR3 sequences in the sample, approximately 13% were seen once. This clonotype was recorded a few times. What was sequenced was whole blood. This clonotype was obtained from an adult who was a healthcare worker with PCR-confirmed SARS-CoV-2 infection or an uninfected control (not recorded which).

CDR3 nucleotide sequence: TGCGCCAGCAGCTTCGGAGAACAGGGAGAGACCCAGTACTTC. This translates into CASSFGEQGETQYF. V usage is TRBV5-1 and J usage is TRBJ2-5; maybe TRBD1 (6 bases). There are 14 residues in the CDR3. Germline CDR1 is SGHRS and CDR2 is YFSETQ. V was clipped by 2 bases and J by 4 bases, with 12 bases between them.